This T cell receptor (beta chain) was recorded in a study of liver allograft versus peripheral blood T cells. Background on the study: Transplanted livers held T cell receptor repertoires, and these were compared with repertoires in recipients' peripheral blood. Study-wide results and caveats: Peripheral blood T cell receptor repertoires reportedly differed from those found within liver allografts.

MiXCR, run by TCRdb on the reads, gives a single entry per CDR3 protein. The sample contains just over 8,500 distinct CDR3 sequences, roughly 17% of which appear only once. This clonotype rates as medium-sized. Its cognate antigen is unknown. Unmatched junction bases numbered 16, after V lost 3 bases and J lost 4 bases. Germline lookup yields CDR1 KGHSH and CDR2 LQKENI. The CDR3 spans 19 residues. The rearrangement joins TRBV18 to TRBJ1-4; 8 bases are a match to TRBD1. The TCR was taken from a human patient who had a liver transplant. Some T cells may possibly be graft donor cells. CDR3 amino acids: CASSPRSGQGMVGNEKLFF. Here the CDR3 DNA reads TGTGCCAGCTCACCTCGATCCGGACAGGGCATGGTCGGTAATGAAAAACTGTTTTTT.